Here is one TCR beta chain with its context. Its cognate antigen is unknown. The method was immunoSEQ multiplex PCR; TCRdb's version includes in-frame clones alone and lacks a portion of them. Here the sample spans more than 95,000 clones, approximately 90% being singletons. This record comes from a study of T cell responses to AZD1222 COVID-19 vaccine. Study outcomes and limitations: When two AZD1222 doses had been given, Spike-specific TCR breadth and depth rose. It was only 6 or 7 AZD1222 recipients who were seropositive at baseline.

This CDR3 is built from 15 residues. Per germline, CDR1 SGHAT and CDR2 FQNNGV. Trimming removed 5 bases at V and 7 bases at J, with 17 bases between. The source was peripheral blood, collected on day 0 of AZD1222 vaccination. This TCR came from an adult in good health. This chain joins TRBV11-2 and TRBJ1-4; D unclear. CDR3 coding DNA: TGTGCCAGCAGCCGGTTGTCGGTGACCTCTGAAAAACTGTTTTTT. As protein: CASSRLSVTSEKLFF.